These T cell receptor beta chains were read from a single sample in a study of shared clonotypes between healthy human individuals. The repertoire was sequenced with immunoSEQ multiplex PCR; TCRdb's copy has only in-frame clones and lacks some. The data hold 950,000 to 1,100,000 clones, with around four fifths observed a single time. The sample comprised memory CD4+ T cells sorted from blood. These receptors were taken from a man younger than 35 in good health. CDR3s include the opening cysteine and the closing phenylalanine or tryptophan. Fields, in order: J gene, clone size, V gene, D gene, CDR3 protein, CDR3 DNA. A D gene is named only where the DNA matches it firmly. Expanded clones get a size class; other rows say once, few or many, or leave the size out.

TRBJ2-1 | once | TRBV5-1 | - | CASSLGQEQFF | TGCGCCAGCAGCTTAGGACAGGAGCAGTTCTTC
TRBJ2-5 | once | TRBV2 | TRBD2 | CASSPGGRGITETQYF | TGTGCCAGCAGTCCCGGAGGGCGGGGGATCACGGAGACCCAGTACTTC
TRBJ1-5 | once | TRBV28 | - | CASITSNQPQHF | TGTGCCAGCATCACTAGCAATCAGCCCCAGCATTTT
TRBJ2-3 | - | TRBV18 | TRBD1 | CASSPGDSPSTDTQYF | TGTGCCAGCTCACCGGGGGACAGTCCTAGCACAGATACGCAGTATTTT
TRBJ2-7 | - | TRBV7-8 | TRBD2 | CASSPPGLAPSYEQYF | TGTGCCAGCAGTCCCCCGGGACTAGCTCCCTCCTACGAGCAGTACTTC
TRBJ1-1 | - | TRBV18 | - | CASSPRQAVLNTEAFF | TGTGCCAGCTCACCGAGGCAGGCAGTTTTAAACACTGAAGCTTTCTTT
TRBJ2-2 | - | TRBV7-6 | - | CASSLGGGQITGELFF | TGTGCCAGCAGCTTAGGAGGAGGACAGATCACCGGGGAGCTGTTTTTT
TRBJ1-6 | - | TRBV6-4 | - | CASSDRTNNSPLHF | TGTGCCAGCAGTGACAGGACAAATAATTCACCCCTCCACTTT
TRBJ1-2 | - | TRBV5-4 | - | CASSRSTREENGYTF | TGTGCCAGCAGCCGATCGACACGGGAGGAGAATGGCTACACCTTC
TRBJ2-2 | - | TRBV19 | - | CASSRADFANTGELFF | TGTGCCAGTAGTCGTGCCGACTTCGCGAACACCGGGGAGCTGTTTTTT
TRBJ2-5 | - | TRBV5-1 | - | CASSLVGQETQYF | TGCGCCAGCAGCTTGGTGGGCCAAGAGACCCAGTACTTC
TRBJ2-1 | - | TRBV10-2 | TRBD2 | CASSPRGGSYNEQFF | TGCGCCAGCAGTCCGCGGGGGGGCTCCTACAATGAGCAGTTCTTC
TRBJ1-1 | - | TRBV9 | - | CASSPLGVNTEAFF | TGTGCCAGCAGCCCCCTTGGGGTAAACACTGAAGCTTTCTTT
TRBJ2-2 | - | TRBV7-2 | - | CASSPWTGDTGELFF | TGTGCCAGCAGCCCCTGGACTGGAGACACCGGGGAGCTGTTTTTT
TRBJ2-5 | - | TRBV27 | TRBD1 | CASTQGQYQETQYF | TGTGCCAGCACCCAGGGACAGTACCAAGAGACCCAGTACTTC
TRBJ1-5 | - | TRBV19 | TRBD1 | CASRTTGESNQPQHF | TGTGCCAGTAGAACGACAGGGGAAAGCAATCAGCCCCAGCATTTT
TRBJ1-6 | - | TRBV5-4 | TRBD1 | CATQKTGQGSPLHF | TGTGCCACACAAAAGACAGGGCAAGGCTCACCCCTCCACTTT
TRBJ1-2 | - | TRBV30 | TRBD1 | CACSRDRHGYTF | TGTGCCTGCTCCCGGGACAGACATGGCTACACCTTC
TRBJ2-2 | - | TRBV6-5 | TRBD2 | CASSYSGLAGAGELFF | TGTGCCAGCAGTTACTCCGGGTTAGCGGGGGCCGGGGAGCTGTTTTTT
TRBJ1-6 | many | TRBV19 | - | CASSIAYRQSGNSPLHF | TGTGCCAGTAGTATAGCTTACAGGCAGTCGGGTAATTCACCCCTCCACTTT
TRBJ1-3 | - | TRBV7-9 | - | CASSPGGARGNTIYF | TGTGCCAGCAGCCCCGGGGGGGCGCGAGGAAACACCATATATTTT
TRBJ1-1 | many | TRBV19 | - | CASSISDGTEAFF | TGTGCCAGTAGTATTTCGGATGGCACTGAAGCTTTCTTT
TRBJ2-5 | - | TRBV2 | - | CASGTATGTQYF | TGTGCCAGCGGAACTGCCACAGGGACCCAGTACTTC
TRBJ1-1 | - | TRBV5-1 | - | CASSLDVWDNTEAFF | TGCGCCAGCAGCTTGGATGTCTGGGACAACACTGAAGCTTTCTTT
TRBJ2-7 | - | TRBV5-4 | TRBD2 | CASSLVPVLAGSSYEQYF | TGTGCCAGCAGCTTGGTTCCAGTTCTAGCGGGTAGCTCCTACGAGCAGTACTTC
TRBJ2-3 | - | TRBV28 | - | CASNRGSTDTQYF | TGTGCCAGCAACCGGGGTTCCACAGATACGCAGTATTTT
TRBJ2-1 | few | TRBV19 | TRBD2 | CASRGTSGRVNEQFF | TGTGCCAGTAGGGGGACTAGCGGGAGGGTTAATGAGCAGTTCTTC
TRBJ1-6 | - | TRBV4-1 | TRBD1 | CASSLLGAGGGDSPLHF | TGCGCCAGCAGCCTACTGGGGGCAGGGGGTGGGGATTCACCCCTCCACTTT
TRBJ1-1 | - | TRBV5-1 | - | CASSFDRSRGEAFF | TGCGCCAGCAGCTTCGACAGAAGCAGGGGTGAAGCTTTCTTT
TRBJ2-1 | - | TRBV30 | - | CAWSAMLLGGEQFF | TGTGCCTGGAGTGCCATGCTTCTAGGGGGTGAGCAGTTCTTC
TRBJ2-5 | - | TRBV11-3 | TRBD2 | CASSLAGNGRETQYF | TGTGCCAGCAGCCTAGCGGGGAATGGGCGAGAGACCCAGTACTTC
TRBJ2-3 | - | TRBV11-2 | - | CASSLLEDTQYF | TGTGCCAGCAGCTTACTAGAGGATACGCAGTATTTT
TRBJ2-2 | - | TRBV5-6 | - | CASSQVRQLDTGELFF | TGTGCCAGCAGCCAGGTCAGACAGCTAGACACCGGGGAGCTGTTTTTT
TRBJ1-2 | - | TRBV5-1 | - | CASSLRDPSDGYTF | TGCGCCAGCAGCTTAAGGGATCCCAGCGATGGCTACACCTTC
TRBJ1-2 | - | TRBV5-1 | - | CASSLSSSSEGYTF | TGCGCCAGCAGCTTAAGCTCCTCTTCTGAGGGCTACACCTTC
TRBJ2-1 | - | TRBV7-8 | - | CASSLATALHNEQFF | TGTGCCAGCAGCTTAGCCACAGCCCTCCACAATGAGCAGTTCTTC
TRBJ1-1 | once | TRBV5-1 | - | CASSPTGPRYQQTEAFF | TGCGCCAGCAGCCCCACAGGGCCGAGATATCAACAGACTGAAGCTTTCTTT
TRBJ1-6 | - | TRBV6-1 | TRBD1 | CASSGPTGLDSPLHF | TGTGCCAGCAGTGGGCCGACAGGGTTAGATTCACCCCTCCACTTT
TRBJ1-1 | - | TRBV4-2 | TRBD1 | CASSQGFGQVNTEAFF | TGTGCCAGCAGCCAGGGGTTTGGACAGGTGAACACTGAAGCTTTCTTT
TRBJ2-1 | - | TRBV29-1 | - | CSVGGRSYNEQFF | TGCAGCGTTGGGGGGAGATCCTACAATGAGCAGTTCTTC
TRBJ1-4 | - | TRBV18 | TRBD1 | CASSPLQGGAANEKLFF | TGTGCCAGCTCACCCTTACAGGGGGGTGCAGCTAATGAAAAACTGTTTTTT
TRBJ2-7 | - | TRBV9 | TRBD2 | CASSVATLALPHEQYF | TGTGCCAGCAGCGTAGCTACACTAGCGTTGCCCCACGAGCAGTACTTC
TRBJ2-5 | - | TRBV6-1 | - | CASSEGITLETQYF | TGTGCCAGCAGTGAAGGGATCACCCTAGAGACCCAGTACTTC